This TCR beta chain appears in the sequencing data of a study of blood T cell repertoires in COVID-19. At the level of the study: There were acute and convalescent COVID-19 samples, and they came from the United States, Italy and Spain. Sample material is recorded as cDNA or gDNA derived from T cells, B-cell-depleted T cells, or PBMCs.

In the original analysis: Reference gene primer amplification gave estimated nucleated cell counts. Clones were sequenced by immunoSEQ multiplex PCR, and TCRdb holds only the in-frame ones, with some missing. V and J calls and clone size are those listed in that table; D and trimming were worked out from the DNA. Of over 90,000 clones in the sample, 81% were seen once. The CDR3 extends over 16 amino acids. The V end lost 2 bases, the J end lost 0 bases, and 8 bases lay between the germline ends. Germline CDR1 is SGHTA and CDR2 is FQGTGA. This TCR was recovered from a man in his 60s with acute or convalescent COVID-19. Sample: peripheral blood. V is TRBV7-3 and J is TRBJ2-6; D is uncertain. In DNA, the CDR3 is TGTGCCAGCAGCTTATTTTCCGGCTCTGGGGCCAACGTCCTGACTTTC. Residues: CASSLFSGSGANVLTF. Together with reference TRBV7-3 and TRBJ2-6, the CDR3 gives the full variable domain: GAGVSQTPSNKVTEKGKYVELRCDPISGHTALYWYRQSLGQGPEFLIYFQGTGAADDSGLPNDRFFAVRPEGSVSTLKIQRTERGDSAVYLCASSLFSGSGANVLTFGAGSRLTVL.